The clone carrying this TCR beta chain was seen only a few times. What it binds is not known. The record originates from a study of T cells in Graves' hyperthyroidism and ophthalmopathy. Regarding the study as a whole: The model's output predicted ophthalmopathy at a median of about 6.5 months prior to onset.

Duration under 3 months, a NOSPECS grade of at least 4, and a Clinical Activity Score of at least 3 characterized the ophthalmopathy patients. V was shortened by 2 bases and J by 0 bases, with 5 bases between the two germline ends. CDR1 and CDR2 from the germline V gene are SGHTA and FQGTGA. The CDR3 is 15 amino acids. TCR beta CDR3 region amplification was performed from RNA transcripts. When the TCR CDR3 underwent first-round RT-PCR, the HTBI primer set was used. TCRdb independently ran MiXCR on the multiplex PCR reads; one entry per CDR3 protein. There are a few hundred thousand distinct CDR3 sequences in the sample; approximately 16% occur only once, and about 31% lies in the top ten.

V gene TRBV7-3 combines with J gene TRBJ2-6; D is unresolved. This TCR derives from a woman younger than 45 with Graves' ophthalmopathy. The source material was blood. CDR3 in amino acids: CASSLEVSGANVLTF. CDR3 sequence (DNA): TGTGCCAGCAGCTTAGAGGTCTCTGGGGCCAACGTCCTGACTTTC.